A selection of T cell receptor beta chains follows, all from one sample in a study of T cells in Graves' hyperthyroidism and ophthalmopathy. TCRdb reanalysed the multiplex PCR reads using MiXCR and keeps one entry per CDR3 protein. The repertoire has under 550,000 distinct CDR3 sequences, roughly 15% of them found once; the top ten carry about 5%. The sequencing input was blood. The origin of the receptors is a woman under 30 with Graves' hyperthyroidism. CDR3s leave out the opening cysteine and the closing phenylalanine or tryptophan. Fields, in order: V gene, J gene, D gene, CDR3 protein. D genes are given only for firm matches.

TRBV28,TRBJ1-2,-,ASSLPTGNYGYT
TRBV7-8,TRBJ2-5,TRBD1,ASSLAGTGGYETQY
TRBV4-1,TRBJ2-7,TRBD1,ASSRERQGSYEQY
TRBV11-1,TRBJ2-1,-,ASSLGAGDEQF
TRBV2,TRBJ2-7,TRBD2,ASRLGTSGGNSYEQY
TRBV10-3,TRBJ2-5,-,AISESMGGIETQY
TRBV6-2/TRBV6-3,TRBJ2-2,TRBD2,ASSGTSAGELF
TRBV5-1,TRBJ2-1,TRBD2,ASSSVAGARDEQF
TRBV30,TRBJ1-6,-,AWAGGSPLH
TRBV4-1,TRBJ1-5,TRBD1,ASSQGMDRGNQPQH
TRBV12-5,TRBJ2-1,TRBD2,ASGLTTGTSGYMSSYNEQF
TRBV28,TRBJ2-1,-,ASAWGASSYNEQF
TRBV2,TRBJ2-7,-,ASSEAPTSYEQY
TRBV6-1,TRBJ1-4,-,ASSGIDSNEKLF
TRBV6-1,TRBJ2-1,TRBD2,ASTLLAGVRNEQF
TRBV27,TRBJ2-3,TRBD2,ASGTSYDTQY
TRBV7-2,TRBJ2-2,-,ASSWIPGPGELL
TRBV11-1,TRBJ1-1,-,VSSLDRNTEAF
TRBV20-1,TRBJ2-3,-,SASTIGQGVADTQY
TRBV28,TRBJ1-5,TRBD1,ASSPAGTGGAQPQH
TRBV2,TRBJ1-4,-,ARGAMPRTNEKLF
TRBV20-1,TRBJ2-3,-,SAADNWADTTDTQY
TRBV7-2,TRBJ1-3,-,ASSARTVGPLPAD
TRBV19,TRBJ1-5,-,ASSNGIGNQPQH
TRBV5-1,TRBJ2-1,TRBD2,ASSLEGAGGFNEQF
TRBV28,TRBJ2-7,TRBD1,ASRTGGHYEQY
TRBV10-3,TRBJ2-7,-,AISEGTPNYEQY
TRBV3-1,TRBJ1-1,-,ASRPDGNTEAF
TRBV12-3/TRBV12-4,TRBJ1-2,-,ASSSITGMDGYT
TRBV4-1,TRBJ2-7,-,ASSQDRGRMYEQY
TRBV12-3/TRBV12-4,TRBJ2-7,-,ASSPGRSYEQY
TRBV5-1,TRBJ1-1,-,ASRRGNTEAF
TRBV2,TRBJ1-5,TRBD1,ASSRTGDGEQPQH
TRBV6-6,TRBJ1-1,-,ASSYGGALGTEAF
TRBV6-1,TRBJ1-1,TRBD1,ANKGPTGGADTEAF
TRBV29-1,TRBJ1-1,TRBD1,SVELQGLNTEAF
TRBV6-1,TRBJ1-1,TRBD1,ASSYATPLQGDAEAF
TRBV28,TRBJ1-4,-,ASSLARELF
TRBV24-1,TRBJ2-5,-,ATSDLRGRQETQY
TRBV10-3,TRBJ2-7,-,AISAPGASSYEQY
TRBV6-2/TRBV6-3,TRBJ2-1,TRBD1,ASSSRRDRGRRDEQF
TRBV28,TRBJ1-5,TRBD1,ASRPTGGYQPQH
TRBV29-1,TRBJ2-7,-,SVGVRYEQY